Listed below are T cell receptor beta chains from one sample, sequenced in a study of a mutant IDH1 vaccine in newly diagnosed glioma. Sequenced by immunoSEQ multiplex PCR; TCRdb stores in-frame clones only, minus some. The repertoire includes roughly 35,000 clones, approximately 91% of them detected once, and 4% to 5.5% sits in the top ten. This specimen consisted of PBMCs, obtained from a glioma patient treated with radiotherapy, temozolomide or both. These receptors were collected from a woman aged 40 to 50 with glioma. Both conserved end residues are part of each CDR3. The order of the fields is V gene, clone size, CDR3 protein. Clone sizes are given selectively: once, few, many, or a class where the clone is expanded.

v_gene: TRBV4-2
abundance: once
CDR3aa: CASSQVFEGEGPRSYEQYF

v_gene: TRBV6-1
abundance: .
CDR3aa: CATASGEYETQYF

v_gene: TRBV19
abundance: .
CDR3aa: CASRKTAANTGELFF

v_gene: TRBV7-9
abundance: .
CDR3aa: CASSLRDRERETQYF

v_gene: TRBV29-1
abundance: .
CDR3aa: CSVEKTGDQPQHF

v_gene: TRBV6-1
abundance: .
CDR3aa: CASSDRDRGSGANVLTF

v_gene: TRBV19
abundance: .
CDR3aa: CASTSTEGVYGYTF

v_gene: TRBV6-1
abundance: once
CDR3aa: CASSEAHRDTLYGYTF

v_gene: TRBV5-1
abundance: .
CDR3aa: CASSLVGPTNEKLFF

v_gene: TRBV15
abundance: .
CDR3aa: CATSTSSGRNYYEQYF

v_gene: TRBV4-1
abundance: .
CDR3aa: CASSQDRGRDTQYF

v_gene: TRBV18
abundance: .
CDR3aa: CASSRQVNEKLFF

v_gene: TRBV4-2
abundance: .
CDR3aa: CASSQEGSGRGEQYF

v_gene: TRBV4-2
abundance: .
CDR3aa: CASSQYGSKGVVYEQYF

v_gene: TRBV19
abundance: .
CDR3aa: CASSIRSSGANVLTF

v_gene: TRBV27
abundance: .
CDR3aa: CASKPTGVYGYTF

v_gene: TRBV7-9
abundance: .
CDR3aa: CASSYPGLAGGRETQYF

v_gene: TRBV5-5
abundance: .
CDR3aa: CASTQTASSYEQYF

v_gene: TRBV7-8
abundance: .
CDR3aa: CASSPGFTAYEQYF

v_gene: TRBV5-4
abundance: .
CDR3aa: CASSLGALFTGELFF

v_gene: TRBV11-2
abundance: .
CDR3aa: CASSPRGVRTSGNTIYF

v_gene: TRBV28
abundance: .
CDR3aa: CASSPFTASGEYF

v_gene: TRBV18
abundance: .
CDR3aa: CASSPPFSLEQFF

v_gene: TRBV11-3
abundance: .
CDR3aa: CASSYSGTEAFF

v_gene: TRBV6-5
abundance: .
CDR3aa: CASRRTSGAQETQYF

v_gene: TRBV5-1
abundance: .
CDR3aa: CASSFPGGRTTGELFF

v_gene: TRBV4-1
abundance: .
CDR3aa: CASSQDVRGGPRDTQYF

v_gene: TRBV2
abundance: .
CDR3aa: CASSVQGAQPQHF

v_gene: TRBV27
abundance: .
CDR3aa: CASGSYRAYNSPLHF

v_gene: TRBV18
abundance: .
CDR3aa: CASSPTSESGANVLTF

v_gene: TRBV28
abundance: .
CDR3aa: CASRPTVGGYTF

v_gene: TRBV5-1
abundance: .
CDR3aa: CASSSTANTEAFF

v_gene: TRBV6-1
abundance: .
CDR3aa: CASGGLAFQETQYF

v_gene: TRBV7-8
abundance: few
CDR3aa: CASSIFVEPNQPQHF

v_gene: TRBV5-1
abundance: .
CDR3aa: CASSTQETQYF

v_gene: TRBV30
abundance: .
CDR3aa: CAWSVTPPHRAAFF

v_gene: TRBV30
abundance: .
CDR3aa: CACRREPREQYF

v_gene: TRBV6-1
abundance: .
CDR3aa: CASSSPGTSNEQFF

v_gene: TRBV29-1
abundance: .
CDR3aa: CSVVILQSGYEQYF

v_gene: TRBV6-9
abundance: once
CDR3aa: CASSYLNSYEDTQYF

v_gene: TRBV2
abundance: .
CDR3aa: CASNRRGTEAFF

v_gene: TRBV19
abundance: .
CDR3aa: CASSIVLGRINSPLHF

v_gene: TRBV19
abundance: .
CDR3aa: CASNKYYNEQFF

v_gene: TRBV6-6
abundance: .
CDR3aa: CASISVEGEKLFF

v_gene: TRBV19
abundance: .
CDR3aa: CASSPASPYEQYF

v_gene: TRBV5-1
abundance: .
CDR3aa: CASSNEGVGEKLFF

v_gene: TRBV30
abundance: few
CDR3aa: CACQGGERATGELFF

v_gene: TRBV14
abundance: .
CDR3aa: CASSLRRSGMGYEQYF

v_gene: TRBV10-2
abundance: few
CDR3aa: CASSSDRSYGYTF

v_gene: TRBV25-1
abundance: .
CDR3aa: CASSGDRNTEAFF

v_gene: TRBV29-1
abundance: .
CDR3aa: CSVRALGQPETQYF

v_gene: TRBV4-1
abundance: once
CDR3aa: CASSQGYGLDTGQPQHF

v_gene: TRBV5-1
abundance: .
CDR3aa: CASSRGTGGAETQYF

v_gene: TRBV9
abundance: .
CDR3aa: CASTGGIDNSPLHF